The source of this T cell receptor (beta chain) is a study of CD8+CD57+ T cells in acquired aplastic anemia. This clonotype has ten or more counts. The CDR3 sequence is 15 residues long. The germline V gene has CDR1 KGHDR and CDR2 SFDVKD. V shed 5 bases, J shed 2 bases, and the junction held 5 bases outside the gene matches. Genomic DNA was employed as the template in profiling TCR beta VDJ and CDR3. TCRdb reprocessed the reads via MiXCR and lists one record per CDR3 protein. The table has 250,000 to 300,000 distinct CDR3 sequences, approximately 55% seen once; the top ten hold approximately 8%. This chain links TRBV24-1 with TRBJ1-1; 9 bases map to TRBD1. This sequence was found in a human donor with severe aplastic anemia or a healthy control (not recorded which). The sequenced sample was sorted CD4+, CD8+, or CD8+CD57+ T cells (not recorded which) from PBMCs. CDR3 residues: CATSASDRGNTEAFF. In DNA form, the CDR3 reads TGTGCCACCAGTGCATCGGACAGGGGAAACACTGAAGCTTTCTTT.